Only a few counts were recorded for the clone carrying this TCR beta chain. No antigen is known for it. This record belongs to a study of T cell repertoires in cytomegalovirus infection. Study in general: Through public TCR beta signatures, both CMV infection and matching HLA type were indicated.

This CDR3 has 15 residues. The V gene's germline CDR1 is LNHDA and CDR2 SQIVND (reference sequence). With 3 bases removed from V and 7 bases from J, the gap between germline ends came to 16 bases. TCRdb processed the reads anew with MiXCR; each CDR3 protein has one entry. There are 700,000 to 900,000 distinct CDR3 sequences in the sample; about 29% occur only once, and around 13% lies in the top ten. Study-wide points: HLA-C-restricted TCR beta clonotypes specific for CMV led the ex vivo response. Identification of carriers of CMV plus the relevant HLA was achieved through cumulative public TCR beta family frequency.

The sample in question was cultured CD8+ T cells from PBMCs, obtained from culture after CMV antigen stimulation. This chain links TRBV19 with TRBJ2-1; tentatively, D is TRBD2 (6 bases). The source is a human donor in good health (CMV status not recorded). Some clones in this sample may be carry-over from other donors' samples. The chain's CDR3 is CASSMGLSGRNEQFF. DNA of the CDR3: TGTGCCAGTAGTATGGGACTGAGCGGAAGGAATGAGCAGTTCTTC. The variable domain in full, completed from reference TRBV19 and TRBJ2-1, reads DGGITQSPKYLFRKEGQNVTLSCEQNLNHDAMYWYRQDPGQGLRLIYYSQIVNDFQKGDIAEGYSVSREKKESFPLTVTSAQKNPTAFYLCASSMGLSGRNEQFFGPGTRLTVL.